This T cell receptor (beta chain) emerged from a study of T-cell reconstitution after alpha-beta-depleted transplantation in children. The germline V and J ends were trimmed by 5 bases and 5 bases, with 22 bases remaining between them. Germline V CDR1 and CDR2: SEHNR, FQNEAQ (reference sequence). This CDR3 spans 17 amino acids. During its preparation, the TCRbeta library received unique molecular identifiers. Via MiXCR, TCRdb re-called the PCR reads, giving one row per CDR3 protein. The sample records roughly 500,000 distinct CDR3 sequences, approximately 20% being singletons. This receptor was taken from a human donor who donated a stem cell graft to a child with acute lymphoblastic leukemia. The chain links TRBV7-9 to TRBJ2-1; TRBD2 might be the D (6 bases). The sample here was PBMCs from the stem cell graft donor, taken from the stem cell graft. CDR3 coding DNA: TGTGCCAGCAGCCCCGAAACCGGGACTCTAGGGGACAATGAGCAGTTCTTC. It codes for CASSPETGTLGDNEQFF.